The rows below give T cell receptor beta chains drawn from one sample of a study of OX40 agonist ivuxolimab in advanced cancers. The protocol was immunoSEQ multiplex PCR, while the TCRdb copy is restricted to in-frame clones and leaves out a portion. The table shows 40,000 to 45,000 clones, with just under 90% occurring only once. The material was CD4+ or CD8+ T cells sorted from blood, obtained in a trial of the OX40 agonist ivuxolimab. The receptors derive from an adult with an advanced solid tumor such as melanoma, head and neck, liver or kidney cancer. CDR3s include the opening cysteine and the closing phenylalanine or tryptophan. A D gene is named only where the DNA matches it firmly. Clone size is not always given. Where it is, it says once, few, many or a class for expanded clones.

j_call v_call clone_size d_call cdr3_aa cdr3_nt
TRBJ2-6 TRBV25-1 - - CASRESGANVLTF TGTGCCAGCAGAGAATCTGGGGCCAACGTCCTGACTTTC
TRBJ2-3 TRBV5-1 - TRBD2 CASSLEAGARTDTQYF TGCGCCAGCAGCTTAGAAGCGGGAGCTAGGACAGATACGCAGTATTTT
TRBJ1-4 TRBV28 - - CASSLGGRTNEKLFF TGTGCCAGCAGCCTTGGAGGCAGAACTAATGAAAAACTGTTTTTT
TRBJ2-2 TRBV7-9 - TRBD2 CASSLSGMTRNTGELFF TGTGCCAGCAGCTTAAGCGGGATGACAAGGAACACCGGGGAGCTGTTTTTT
TRBJ2-2 TRBV9 - - CASSEQGYTGELFF TGTGCCAGCAGCGAACAGGGATACACCGGGGAGCTGTTTTTT
TRBJ1-1 TRBV18 once - CASSPQGRTEAFF TGTGCCAGCTCACCACAGGGTCGGACTGAAGCTTTCTTT
TRBJ2-7 TRBV7-3 - - CASSSGSRSYEQYF TGTGCCAGCAGCTCCGGGAGCCGCTCCTACGAGCAGTACTTC
TRBJ2-5 TRBV9 - - CASSVVGGDPMETQYF TGTGCCAGCAGCGTAGTCGGAGGGGACCCCATGGAGACCCAGTACTTC
TRBJ2-1 TRBV29-1 - - CSPCRGARVYNEQFF TGCAGCCCATGCCGGGGGGCAAGGGTCTACAATGAGCAGTTCTTC
TRBJ2-7 TRBV28 - - CASSPPSLYYEQYF TGTGCCAGCAGTCCCCCGAGCCTCTACTACGAGCAGTACTTC
TRBJ1-6 TRBV18 - TRBD1 CASSPPGADRRGNSPLHF TGTGCCAGCTCACCACCGGGAGCGGACAGGCGGGGTAATTCACCCCTCCACTTT
TRBJ1-4 TRBV5-3 - - CARSYDPGSVLKASTNEKLFF TGTGCCAGAAGCTATGATCCAGGGTCTGTACTCAAAGCCTCAACTAATGAAAAACTGTTTTTT
TRBJ2-7 TRBV2 once TRBD2 CASSEGGFDYEQYF TGTGCCAGCAGTGAGGGGGGGTTTGACTACGAGCAGTACTTC
TRBJ2-7 TRBV28 - TRBD2 CASGSSGSTYEQYF TGTGCCAGCGGTAGTAGCGGGAGTACCTACGAGCAGTACTTC
TRBJ2-1 TRBV9 once TRBD2 CASSVVAGAGNEQFF TGTGCCAGCAGCGTAGTTGCGGGAGCTGGCAATGAGCAGTTCTTC
TRBJ2-3 TRBV9 - - CASSVRSASTDTQYF TGTGCCAGCAGCGTACGGAGCGCTAGCACAGATACGCAGTATTTT
TRBJ2-7 TRBV10-3 few TRBD2 CAISESKGLAGGYEQYF TGTGCCATCAGTGAGTCGAAGGGGCTAGCGGGAGGGTACGAGCAGTACTTC
TRBJ2-7 TRBV4-1 - - CASSQGERPLASYEQYF TGCGCCAGCAGCCAAGGCGAGCGACCCCTGGCCTCCTACGAGCAGTACTTC
TRBJ1-1 TRBV5-1 few TRBD1 CASAGQLNTEAFF TGCGCCAGCGCGGGACAGCTGAACACTGAAGCTTTCTTT
TRBJ2-5 TRBV11-2 - TRBD2 CASSLDPPSGRIQETQYF TGTGCCAGCAGCTTAGACCCCCCTAGCGGGAGGATTCAAGAGACCCAGTACTTC
TRBJ2-6 TRBV10-3 - TRBD1 CAISGGQGARGANVLTF TGTGCCATCAGTGGAGGACAGGGGGCACGGGGGGCCAACGTCCTGACTTTC
TRBJ2-2 TRBV7-9 - - CASSFLRVVGEVTGELFF TGTGCCAGCAGCTTCCTTCGGGTTGTAGGGGAAGTCACCGGGGAGCTGTTTTTT
TRBJ2-5 TRBV4-1 - TRBD2 CASSHPGTSGRKGETQYF TGCGCCAGCAGCCACCCCGGGACTAGCGGGAGGAAGGGGGAGACCCAGTACTTC
TRBJ2-5 TRBV19 - TRBD2 CASTDSGKETQYF TGTGCCAGTACCGATAGCGGGAAGGAGACCCAGTACTTC
TRBJ1-5 TRBV10-3 - - CAISGQGSQPQHF TGTGCCATCAGTGGCCAAGGTAGCCAGCCCCAGCATTTT
TRBJ2-3 TRBV7-3 - - CASSSDGSTDTQYF TGTGCCAGCAGTTCCGACGGTAGCACAGATACGCAGTATTTT
TRBJ2-2 TRBV9 - - CASSALRGVTGELFF TGTGCCAGCAGCGCTCTCAGGGGCGTCACCGGGGAGCTGTTTTTT
TRBJ2-5 TRBV5-1 - - CASSPTDKTQYF TGCGCCAGCAGCCCCACCGACAAGACCCAGTACTTC
TRBJ1-1 TRBV4-1 - - CASLGEGSQAFF TGCGCCAGCTTGGGGGAGGGGAGTCAGGCTTTCTTT
TRBJ2-4 TRBV10-3 - - CAISESEGLIQYF TGTGCCATCAGTGAGTCGGAGGGACTTATTCAGTACTTC
TRBJ1-1 TRBV10-1 few - CASSESPGQNTEAFF TGCGCCAGCAGTGAGTCCCCAGGGCAGAACACTGAAGCTTTCTTT
TRBJ2-2 TRBV9 - - CASSPNWGEHRTGELFF TGTGCCAGCAGTCCGAACTGGGGAGAACATAGGACCGGGGAGCTGTTTTTT
TRBJ2-7 TRBV2 - - CASSLGLGTYEQYF TGTGCCAGCAGTTTGGGTCTCGGAACCTACGAGCAGTACTTC
TRBJ1-1 TRBV5-4 - - CASSFVRTTEAFF TGTGCCAGCAGCTTCGTTCGGACCACTGAAGCTTTCTTT
TRBJ2-3 TRBV4-2 - - CASSLSPPVQYF TGTGCCAGCAGCCTCTCCCCCCCAGTGCAGTATTTT
TRBJ1-1 TRBV5-4 - - CASSLDGMNTEAFF TGTGCCAGCAGCTTAGACGGCATGAACACTGAAGCTTTCTTT
TRBJ2-3 TRBV25-1 - TRBD2 CASSPQTSVSSTDTQYF TGTGCCAGCAGTCCCCAGACTAGCGTATCTAGCACAGATACGCAGTATTTT
TRBJ2-3 TRBV1 - - CTSKRGWDSGDTQYF TGCACCAGCAAGCGGGGGTGGGACTCCGGAGATACGCAGTATTTT
TRBJ2-7 TRBV7-9 - - CASSLVPFYEQYF TGTGCCAGCAGCTTAGTACCCTTTTACGAGCAGTACTTC
TRBJ2-7 TRBV19 - - CASSQGRSYEQYF TGTGCCAGTAGTCAGGGAAGATCCTACGAGCAGTACTTC
TRBJ2-1 TRBV12-5 - TRBD1 CAARGTGFFSYNEQFF TGTGCTGCCCGCGGGACAGGGTTTTTCTCCTACAATGAGCAGTTCTTC
TRBJ1-2 TRBV7-8 - - CASSSDTNYGYTF TGTGCCAGCAGCTCGGACACTAACTATGGCTACACCTTC